Listed here is a single TCR beta chain. Its specificity is not known. The data belong to a study of cytomegalovirus exposure and HLA in healthy donors. For the study at large: A later analysis reported the same platform for the 110 or so validation repertoires and the 650 to 750 first-cohort repertoires.

From the 120-subject validation cohort, which was separate from the approximately 700-subject first cohort, the donors were drawn. Study-level results: Cytomegalovirus association was assigned to over 150 TCR beta chains.

Profiled with immunoSEQ multiplex PCR; TCRdb holds only in-frame clones, not every one. The top ten clones hold under 2.5% of a sample with about 120,000 clones, roughly 84% of them seen once. The CDR3 spans 14 residues. Germline CDR1 and CDR2: SGHAT and FQNNGV. With V trimmed by 1 base and J by 6 bases, 6 bases remained unmatched. Sequences were obtained from PBMCs. The chain uses TRBV11-2 and TRBJ2-7, with TRBD1 identical over 7 bases. The receptor comes from a woman aged 30 to 39 in good health and CMV-seronegative. The chain's CDR3 is CASSLGRQGGEQYF. In nucleotides, the CDR3 is TGTGCCAGCAGCTTAGGCAGACAGGGTGGCGAGCAGTACTTC.